This is a list of T cell receptor beta chains from one sample in a study of T cell responses to AZD1222 COVID-19 vaccine. TCRdb's copy holds only in-frame clones and misses some; the assay was immunoSEQ multiplex PCR. Among 150,000 or so clones listed, 80% to 95% were seen once. The starting material was peripheral blood, obtained on day 0 of AZD1222 vaccination. All receptors derive from an adult in good health. Both conserved end residues are part of each CDR3. The D gene is left open where the match is weak. Clone size, where shown, is once, few, many, or a class for clones that have expanded.

abundance,d_gene,j_gene,v_gene,CDR3nt,CDR3aa
once,.,TRBJ1-4,TRBV6-2/TRBV6-3,TGTGCCAGCAGTTCGTTTCGGGAGAGGAAACTGTTTTTT,CASSSFRERKLFF
.,.,TRBJ2-7,TRBV6-5,TGTGCCAGCAGGGACAATGGGGCCTACGAGCAGTACTTC,CASRDNGAYEQYF
once,.,TRBJ1-2,TRBV28,TGTGCCAGCAGTTTAGAGGGAGTGCATGGCTACACCTTC,CASSLEGVHGYTF
.,TRBD1,TRBJ1-4,TRBV3-1/TRBV3-2,TGTGCCAGCAGCCAAAGGGGGCGAGGTGGTGAAAAACTGTTTTTT,CASSQRGRGGEKLFF
.,TRBD1,TRBJ1-5,TRBV28,TGTGCCAGCAGTTTATTAGGGGGCAAGATTAGCAATCAGCCCCAGCATTTT,CASSLLGGKISNQPQHF
.,TRBD1,TRBJ1-5,TRBV19,TGTGCCAGTAGCAGGGGACAGGGCGGAGACAATCAGCCCCAGCATTTT,CASSRGQGGDNQPQHF
.,.,TRBJ2-5,TRBV4-1,TGCGCCAGCAGCCGAACAGTACAAGAGACCCAGTACTTC,CASSRTVQETQYF
.,.,TRBJ1-3,TRBV6-6,TGTGCCAGCAGTGGGGACGTCTACTCTGGAAACACCATATATTTT,CASSGDVYSGNTIYF
.,.,TRBJ2-7,TRBV28,TGTGCCAGCGCCGGCCAGGACTACGAGCAGTACTTC,CASAGQDYEQYF
.,.,TRBJ1-4,TRBV30,TGTGCCTGGAGTGTTACGGGGGGGTACGGTAATGAAAAACTGTTTTTT,CAWSVTGGYGNEKLFF
.,.,TRBJ1-5,TRBV7-9,TGTGCCAGCAGCTTAGCGGGGAGTCAGCCCCAGCATTTT,CASSLAGSQPQHF
.,.,TRBJ2-3,TRBV5-4,TGTGCCAGCAGCTTGGGGGGTACAGAGGGGGATACGCAGTATTTT,CASSLGGTEGDTQYF
.,.,TRBJ2-3,TRBV5-1,TGCGCCAGCAGCTTGGGGGGCAGGAGGGGCACAGATACGCAGTATTTT,CASSLGGRRGTDTQYF
.,TRBD2,TRBJ2-1,TRBV4-1,TGCGCCAGCAGCCAAGAACCCCCCCGGGGGGACAATGAGCAGTTCTTC,CASSQEPPRGDNEQFF
.,.,TRBJ2-7,TRBV7-2,TGTGCCAGCAGATCCCTGCCCAGGAACGACGAGCAGTACTTC,CASRSLPRNDEQYF
.,TRBD1,TRBJ2-1,TRBV7-8,TGTGCCAGCAGCTTAAACCGGGACAGGGGGGTGGGTGAGCAGTTCTTC,CASSLNRDRGVGEQFF
.,.,TRBJ2-1,TRBV19,TGTGCCAGTAGTCCCCGGTTGGGGTCCTTCAGCTCCTACAATGAGCAGTTCTTC,CASSPRLGSFSSYNEQFF
.,TRBD2,TRBJ2-3,TRBV7-2,TGTGCCAGCAGCTTAGCCCGTGCTAGCGGGGGGAGCACAGATACGCAGTATTTT,CASSLARASGGSTDTQYF
.,.,TRBJ1-1,TRBV7-9,TGTGCCAGCGCAAAAGAGAGCTTGGGAGCTTTCTTT,CASAKESLGAFF
.,TRBD1,TRBJ2-3,TRBV4-2,TGTGCCAGCAGCATAGGGGACAGCAGCACAGATACGCAGTATTTT,CASSIGDSSTDTQYF
.,.,TRBJ1-4,TRBV7-9,TGTGCCAGCAGCCCTACTGGGGGCGATGAAAAACTGTTTTTT,CASSPTGGDEKLFF
once,.,TRBJ2-1,TRBV28,TGTGCCAGCAGTTTACCTCCCGGGCCGAGCTCCTACAATGAGCAGTTCTTC,CASSLPPGPSSYNEQFF
.,TRBD1,TRBJ2-3,TRBV10-3,TGTGCCATCGGGATGGACAGGGGGTCGGGTACGCAGTATTTT,CAIGMDRGSGTQYF
.,.,TRBJ1-2,TRBV19,TGTGCCAGTAGTAACAGGAGGGGTGATGGCTACACCTTC,CASSNRRGDGYTF
.,TRBD2,TRBJ2-1,TRBV4-3,TGCGCCAGCAGCCAAGATCCCCCCGGGCTAGCGGGGCCCTTCAATGAGCAGTTCTTC,CASSQDPPGLAGPFNEQFF
.,.,TRBJ2-7,TRBV5-3,TGTGCCAGTTGGGGATGTACCTACGAGCAGTACTTC,CASWGCTYEQYF
.,.,TRBJ1-5,TRBV7-2,TGTGCCAGCAGCCCGCTCTCGGGGGGCAATCAGCCCCAGCATTTT,CASSPLSGGNQPQHF
.,.,TRBJ2-7,TRBV27,TGTGCCAGCAGTTTACAGGGCGCCTACGAGCAGTACTTC,CASSLQGAYEQYF
once,TRBD2,TRBJ2-3,TRBV18,TGTGCCAGCTCACCGCTAGCGGGAAGCACAGATACGCAGTATTTT,CASSPLAGSTDTQYF
few,.,TRBJ1-2,TRBV19,TGTGCCAGTAGACAGGGTAACGGCTACACCTTC,CASRQGNGYTF
.,.,TRBJ2-7,TRBV27,TGTGCCAGCAGTTTGTCGGAGGGGGGCCCCTACGAGCAGTACTTC,CASSLSEGGPYEQYF
.,.,TRBJ1-1,TRBV1,TGCACCAGCAGCCAAGGCTACTTGAACACTGAAGCTTTCTTT,CTSSQGYLNTEAFF
.,.,TRBJ1-1,TRBV6-6,TGTGCCAGCAGTTATCAAGAGGGGAACACTGAAGCTTTCTTT,CASSYQEGNTEAFF
.,.,TRBJ2-1,TRBV28,TGTGCCAGCAGTCAGGGACTGTACAATGAGCAGTTCTTC,CASSQGLYNEQFF
.,.,TRBJ2-7,TRBV3-1/TRBV3-2,TGTGCCTCTGCGGGACCGAGGCACGAGCAGTACTTC,CASAGPRHEQYF
.,.,TRBJ2-1,TRBV18,TGTGCCAGCCCACTCCCTGGTAGCGAGACCAATGAGCAGTTCTTC,CASPLPGSETNEQFF
.,.,TRBJ1-5,TRBV5-6,TGTGCCAGCAGCTTGGAACGAAGCAATCAGCCCCAGCATTTT,CASSLERSNQPQHF
few,.,TRBJ1-4,TRBV19,TGTGCCAGTAGTATCTCCCTTAATGAAAAACTGTTTTTT,CASSISLNEKLFF